This TCR beta chain originates from a study of identical twins. This CDR3 spans 20 amino acids. The germline gives CDR1 MNHEY, CDR2 SVGEGT. V dropped 2 bases and J dropped 7; count of bases not matched to a gene: 20. Every one of the donors was a healthy Caucasian. A remark on this clonotype: What it binds is not known.

Study-wide findings and caveats: High-abundance cord blood beta clonotypes had fewer insertions; memory repertoires showed none.

A universal primer site arose from template switching, and cDNA bore unique molecular identifiers. TCRdb independently ran MiXCR on the 5' RACE reads; one entry per CDR3 protein. Found here are around 230,000 distinct CDR3 sequences, around a tenth of them singletons; the top ten hold just over 5%. The sequence came from a woman younger than 30 in good health. Material: memory (CD45RO+) T cells sorted from blood. The chain carries TRBV6-2 or TRBV6-3 and TRBJ2-7, with 13 bases that match TRBD2. CDR3 loop: CASSYGSDPRTSGRSGEQYF. The DNA of the CDR3 is TGTGCCAGCAGTTACGGGTCAGATCCCCGGACTAGCGGGAGATCGGGGGAGCAGTACTTC.